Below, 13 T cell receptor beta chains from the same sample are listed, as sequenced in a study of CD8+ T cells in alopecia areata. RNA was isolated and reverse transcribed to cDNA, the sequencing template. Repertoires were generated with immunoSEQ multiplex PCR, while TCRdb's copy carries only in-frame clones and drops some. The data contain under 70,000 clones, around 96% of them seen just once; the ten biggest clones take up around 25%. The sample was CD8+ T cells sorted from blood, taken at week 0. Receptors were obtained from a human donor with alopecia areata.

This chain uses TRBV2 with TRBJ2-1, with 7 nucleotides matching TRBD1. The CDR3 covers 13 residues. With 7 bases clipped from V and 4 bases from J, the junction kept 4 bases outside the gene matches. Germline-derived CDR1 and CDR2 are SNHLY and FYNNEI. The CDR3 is CASKGASYNEQFF. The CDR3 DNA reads TGTGCCAGCAAGGGGGCCTCTTACAATGAGCAGTTCTTC.

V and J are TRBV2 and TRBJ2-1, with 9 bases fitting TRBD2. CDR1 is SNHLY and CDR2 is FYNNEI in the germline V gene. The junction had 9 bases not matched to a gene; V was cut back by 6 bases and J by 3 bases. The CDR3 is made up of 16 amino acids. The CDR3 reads CASSSTAGGNYNEQFF. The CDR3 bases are TGTGCCAGCAGCAGCACAGCGGGGGGTAACTACAATGAGCAGTTCTTC.

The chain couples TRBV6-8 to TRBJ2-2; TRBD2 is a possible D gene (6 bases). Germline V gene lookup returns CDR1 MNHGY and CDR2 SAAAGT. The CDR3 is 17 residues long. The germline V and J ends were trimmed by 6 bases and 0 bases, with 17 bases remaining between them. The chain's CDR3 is CASRKRLDLTNTGELFF. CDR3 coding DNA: TGTGCCAGCAGGAAGCGACTAGACCTGACGAACACCGGGGAGCTGTTTTTT.

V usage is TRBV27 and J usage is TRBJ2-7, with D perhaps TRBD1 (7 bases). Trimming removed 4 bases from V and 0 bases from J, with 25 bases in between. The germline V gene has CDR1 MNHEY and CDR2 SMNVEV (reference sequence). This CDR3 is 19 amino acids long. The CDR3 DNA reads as TGTGCCAGCAGTTATAGGAGGGGCCATGACAGGGACTCCTCCTACGAGCAGTACTTC. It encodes CASSYRRGHDRDSSYEQYF.

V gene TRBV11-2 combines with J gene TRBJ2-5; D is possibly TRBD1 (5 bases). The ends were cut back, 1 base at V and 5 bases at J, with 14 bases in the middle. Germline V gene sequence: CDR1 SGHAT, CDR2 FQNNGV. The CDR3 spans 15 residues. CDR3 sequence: CASSLAGRIVETQYF. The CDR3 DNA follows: TGTGCCAGCAGCTTAGCAGGGCGGATCGTGGAGACCCAGTACTTC.

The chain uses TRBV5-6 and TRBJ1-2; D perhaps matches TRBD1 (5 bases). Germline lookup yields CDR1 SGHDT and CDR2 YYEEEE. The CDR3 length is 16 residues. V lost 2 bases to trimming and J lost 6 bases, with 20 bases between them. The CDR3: CASSFVTAVGLNGYTF. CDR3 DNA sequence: TGTGCCAGCAGCTTTGTGACAGCCGTAGGGCTGAATGGCTACACCTTC.

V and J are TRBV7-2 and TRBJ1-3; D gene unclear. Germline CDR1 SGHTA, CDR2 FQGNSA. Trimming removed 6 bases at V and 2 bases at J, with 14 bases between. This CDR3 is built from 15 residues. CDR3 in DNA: TGTGCCAGCAGTTATACACGGGGAACTGGAAACACCATATATTTT. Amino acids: CASSYTRGTGNTIYF.

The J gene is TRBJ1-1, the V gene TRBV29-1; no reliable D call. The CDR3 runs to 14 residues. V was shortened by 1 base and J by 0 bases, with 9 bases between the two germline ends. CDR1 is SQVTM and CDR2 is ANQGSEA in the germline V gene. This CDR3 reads CSVEGFKLNTEAFF. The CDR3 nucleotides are TGCAGCGTTGAAGGTTTCAAATTGAACACTGAAGCTTTCTTT.

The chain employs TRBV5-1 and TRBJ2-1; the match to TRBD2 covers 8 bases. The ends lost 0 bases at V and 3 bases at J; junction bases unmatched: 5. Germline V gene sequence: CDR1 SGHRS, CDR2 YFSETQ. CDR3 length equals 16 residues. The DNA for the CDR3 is TGCGCCAGCAGCTTGGCGGCGGGGGGCCTCTACAATGAGCAGTTCTTC. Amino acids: CASSLAAGGLYNEQFF.

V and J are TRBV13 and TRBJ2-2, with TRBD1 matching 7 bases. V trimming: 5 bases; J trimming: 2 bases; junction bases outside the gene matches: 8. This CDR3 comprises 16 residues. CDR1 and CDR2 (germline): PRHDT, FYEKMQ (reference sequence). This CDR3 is CASSPQGIGNTGELFF. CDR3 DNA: TGTGCCAGCAGCCCACAGGGGATTGGAAACACCGGGGAGCTGTTTTTT.

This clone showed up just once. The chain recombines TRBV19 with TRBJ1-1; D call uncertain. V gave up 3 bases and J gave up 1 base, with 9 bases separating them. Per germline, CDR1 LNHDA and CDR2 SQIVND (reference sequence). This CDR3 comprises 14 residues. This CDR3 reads CASSIGRKNTEAFF. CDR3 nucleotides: TGTGCCAGTAGTATCGGACGGAAGAACACTGAAGCTTTCTTT.

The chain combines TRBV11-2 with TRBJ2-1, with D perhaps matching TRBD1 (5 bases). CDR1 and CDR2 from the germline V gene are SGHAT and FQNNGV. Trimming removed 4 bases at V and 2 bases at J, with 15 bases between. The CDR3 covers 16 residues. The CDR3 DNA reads TGTGCCAGCAGCTCACCGGCAGGGATCACCTACAATGAGCAGTTCTTC. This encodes CASSSPAGITYNEQFF.

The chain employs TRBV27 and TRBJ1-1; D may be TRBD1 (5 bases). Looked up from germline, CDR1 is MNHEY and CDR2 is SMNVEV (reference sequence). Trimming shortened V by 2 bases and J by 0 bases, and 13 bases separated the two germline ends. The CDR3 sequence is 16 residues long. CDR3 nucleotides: TGTGCCAGCAGTTTAAGGCTCGGACATTTGAACACTGAAGCTTTCTTT. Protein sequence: CASSLRLGHLNTEAFF.